This TCR beta chain was found in a study of patients and donors after allogeneic stem cell transplantation. From the RT-PCR reads, TCRdb called clonotypes with MiXCR, one entry per CDR3 protein. The repertoire consists of about 200,000 distinct CDR3 sequences, with 38% occurring once and the leading ten covering around 10%. The CDR3 loop spans 13 amino acids. V was trimmed by 0 bases and J by 7 bases, leaving 8 bases between them. Germline CDR1 is SGDLS and CDR2 is YYNGEE. Sequencing was carried out using blood, either unsorted or a sorted T cell fraction (not recorded which). The receptor comes from a human donor who was either an allogeneic HSCT recipient or a stem cell or donor lymphocyte infusion donor (not recorded which). It is not recorded whose cells these are; they may come from a transplant donor. The chain carries TRBV9 and TRBJ1-5, with unresolved D. The CDR3 nucleotides are TGTGCCAGCAGCGTAGAAGGGATCCAGCCCCAGCATTTT. This translates into CASSVEGIQPQHF.